The 7 T cell receptor beta chains listed next were all sequenced from one sample in a study of shared clonotypes between healthy human individuals. Here immunoSEQ multiplex PCR was the method, and the copy in TCRdb shows in-frame clones only, minus some. The table includes around 1,000,000 clones, around three quarters detected once. The sequenced sample was memory CD4+ T cells from PBMCs. Regarding subset: CD45RA-negative fraction. The receptors stem from a young man in good health. Some clones in this sample may be carry-over from other donors' samples.

The rearrangement uses TRBV19 and TRBJ2-3, with D possibly matching TRBD2 (6 bases). Germline V gene lookup returns CDR1 LNHDA and CDR2 SQIVND (reference sequence). With 6 bases removed from V and 0 bases from J, the gap between germline ends came to 16 bases. The CDR3 totals 16 residues. The CDR3 DNA sequence: TGTGCCAGTAGCCCCCTTTCGCGGGACAGCACAGATACGCAGTATTTT. It encodes CASSPLSRDSTDTQYF. The variable domain in full, with the rest retrieved from reference TRBV19 and TRBJ2-3, is DGGITQSPKYLFRKEGQNVTLSCEQNLNHDAMYWYRQDPGQGLRLIYYSQIVNDFQKGDIAEGYSVSREKKESFPLTVTSAQKNPTAFYLCASSPLSRDSTDTQYFGPGTRLTVL.

The chain carries TRBV4-1 and TRBJ1-5, with a tentative D call TRBD1 (5 bases). Germline loops: CDR1 MGHRA, CDR2 YSYEKL. V was cut by 1 base and J by 0 bases, with 22 bases left in between. This CDR3 is built from 20 residues. Here the CDR3 reads CASSQGTSSPRGYSNQPQHF. The CDR3 DNA reads TGCGCCAGCAGCCAAGGGACCAGTAGCCCGAGGGGTTATAGCAATCAGCCCCAGCATTTT.

On this clone itself: The same CDR3 can be traced to other DNA sequences in this sample. The chain employs TRBV18 and TRBJ1-1; D possibly corresponds to TRBD1 (5 bases). The CDR3 loop spans 12 amino acids. Germline V lookup: CDR1 KGHSH, CDR2 LQKENI. The ends were cut back, 3 bases at V and 6 bases at J, with 8 bases in the middle. CDR3 in DNA: TGTGCCAGCTCACCCCCGACAGCTGAAGCTTTCTTT. Amino acids: CASSPPTAEAFF.

The rearrangement uses TRBV5-5 and TRBJ2-7; D unresolved. The CDR3 is 13 residues long. Trimming removed 0 bases from V and 2 bases from J, with 6 bases in between. The germline CDR1 and CDR2 sequences are SGHKS and YYEKEE (reference sequence). Written as DNA, the CDR3 is TGTGCCAGCAGCTTGGTCAGTGCCTACGAGCAGTACTTC. Translated: CASSLVSAYEQYF.

This clone was seen more than once but under ten times. The rearrangement links TRBV4-1 to TRBJ2-7; D might be TRBD1 or TRBD2, each matching 5 bases. Trimming removed 4 bases from V and 2 bases from J, with 18 bases in between. CDR3 length: 16 residues. Germline V CDR1 and CDR2: MGHRA, YSYEKL. CDR3 sequence (DNA): TGCGCCAGCAGCCCAGAGGGGCAGGGAGTCCCCTACGAGCAGTACTTC. Amino acid sequence: CASSPEGQGVPYEQYF.

The chain employs TRBV18 and TRBJ1-1; 7 bases fit TRBD1. The CDR3 totals 14 residues. The V and J ends lost 3 bases and 3 bases, in that order; junction bases with no gene match: 4. Germline V CDR1 and CDR2: KGHSH, LQKENI. This chain's CDR3 is CASSPQGGHTEAFF. CDR3 sequence (DNA): TGTGCCAGCTCACCGCAGGGGGGGCACACTGAAGCTTTCTTT.

This chain connects TRBV30 to TRBJ2-4; perhaps TRBD2 as D (6 bases). The CDR3 sequence is 15 residues long. The germline V gene encodes CDR1 GTSNPN and CDR2 SVGIG (reference sequence). The germline V and J ends were trimmed by 0 bases and 0 bases, with 9 bases remaining between them. CDR3 sequence (DNA): TGTGCCTGGAGTGTGAGGGGACTAGCCAAAAACATTCAGTACTTC. Translated, it gives CAWSVRGLAKNIQYF. The full variable domain, completed using reference TRBV30 and TRBJ2-4, is SQTIHQWPATLVQPVGSPLSLECTVEGTSNPNLYWYRQAAGRGLQLLFYSVGIGQISSEVPQNLSASRPQDRQFILSSKKLLLSDSGFYLCAWSVRGLAKNIQYFGAGTRLSVL.